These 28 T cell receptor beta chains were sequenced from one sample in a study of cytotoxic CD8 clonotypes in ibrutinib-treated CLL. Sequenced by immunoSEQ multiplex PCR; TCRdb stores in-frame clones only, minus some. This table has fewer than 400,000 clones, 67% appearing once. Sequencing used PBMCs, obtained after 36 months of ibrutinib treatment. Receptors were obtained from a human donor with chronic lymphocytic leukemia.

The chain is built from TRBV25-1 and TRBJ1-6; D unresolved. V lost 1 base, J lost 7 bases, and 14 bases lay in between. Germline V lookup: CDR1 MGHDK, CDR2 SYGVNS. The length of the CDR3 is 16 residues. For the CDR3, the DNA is TGTGCCAGCAGTGAATCCAGGCCCCTCGTAAATTCACCCCTCCACTTT. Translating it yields CASSESRPLVNSPLHF.

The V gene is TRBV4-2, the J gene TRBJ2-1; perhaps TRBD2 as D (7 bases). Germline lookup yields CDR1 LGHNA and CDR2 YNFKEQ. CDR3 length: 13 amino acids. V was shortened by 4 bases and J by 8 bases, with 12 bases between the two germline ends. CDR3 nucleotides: TGTGCCAGCAGCCGGACGGGGGGCGATGAGCAGTTCTTC. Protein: CASSRTGGDEQFF.

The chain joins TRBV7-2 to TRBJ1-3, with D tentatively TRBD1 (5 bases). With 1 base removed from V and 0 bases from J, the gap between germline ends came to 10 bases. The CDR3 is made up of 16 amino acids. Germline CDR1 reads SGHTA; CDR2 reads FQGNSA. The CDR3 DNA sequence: TGTGCCAGCAGCTTAGGGGGAGGGGACTCTGGAAACACCATATATTTT. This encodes CASSLGGGDSGNTIYF. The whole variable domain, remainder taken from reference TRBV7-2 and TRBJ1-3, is GAGVSQSPSNKVTEKGKDVELRCDPISGHTALYWYRQSLGQGLEFLIYFQGNSAPDKSGLPSDRFSAERTGGSVSTLTIQRTQQEDSAVYLCASSLGGGDSGNTIYFGEGSWLTVV.

The CDR3 loop reads CASRTRTGVNYGYTF. In nucleotides, the CDR3 is TGTGCCAGCCGAACTCGGACAGGGGTGAACTATGGCTACACCTTC. The J gene is TRBJ1-2, the V gene TRBV6-1, with 9 positions matching TRBD1. The trim removed 8 bases at V and 2 bases at J, leaving 9 bases unmatched. The CDR3 totals 15 residues. The V gene's germline CDR1 is MNHNS and CDR2 SASEGT.

The CDR3 here is CASGMLAAGELFF. CDR3 nucleotides: TGTGCCAGCGGGATGTTGGCCGCCGGGGAGCTGTTTTTT. The V and J genes are TRBV7-2 and TRBJ2-2; D not resolved. This CDR3 region has 13 residues. V was trimmed by 8 bases and J by 6 bases, leaving 13 bases between them. CDR1 SGHTA and CDR2 FQGNSA come from the germline V gene. The complete variable domain, with remaining parts taken from reference TRBV7-2 and TRBJ2-2, reads GAGVSQSPSNKVTEKGKDVELRCDPISGHTALYWYRQSLGQGLEFLIYFQGNSAPDKSGLPSDRFSAERTGGSVSTLTIQRTQQEDSAVYLCASGMLAAGELFFGEGSRLTVL.

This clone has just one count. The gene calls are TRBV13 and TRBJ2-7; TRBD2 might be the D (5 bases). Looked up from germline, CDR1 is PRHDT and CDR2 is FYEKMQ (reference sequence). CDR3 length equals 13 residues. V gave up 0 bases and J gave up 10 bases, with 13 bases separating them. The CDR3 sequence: CASSLGRAGGQYF. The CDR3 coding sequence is TGTGCCAGCAGCTTAGGCCGGGCGGGCGGTCAGTACTTC. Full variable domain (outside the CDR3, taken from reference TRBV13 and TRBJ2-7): AAGVIQSPRHLIKEKRETATLKCYPIPRHDTVYWYQQGPGQDPQFLISFYEKMQSDKGSIPDRFSAQQFSDYHSELNMSSLELGDSALYFCASSLGRAGGQYFGPGTRLTVT.

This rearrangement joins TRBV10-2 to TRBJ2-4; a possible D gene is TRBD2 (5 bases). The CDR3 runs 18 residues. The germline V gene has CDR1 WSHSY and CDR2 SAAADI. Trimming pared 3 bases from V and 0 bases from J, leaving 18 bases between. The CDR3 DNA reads TGCGCCAGCAGTGAAAGGCCGGGATCCCCCCTAGCCAAAAACATTCAGTACTTC. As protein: CASSERPGSPLAKNIQYF.

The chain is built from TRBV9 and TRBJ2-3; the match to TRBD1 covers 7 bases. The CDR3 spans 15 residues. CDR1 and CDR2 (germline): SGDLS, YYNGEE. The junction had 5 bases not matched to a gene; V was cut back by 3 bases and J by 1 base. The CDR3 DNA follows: TGTGCCAGCAGCGCCACAGGGGTCCGCACAGATACGCAGTATTTT. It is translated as CASSATGVRTDTQYF.

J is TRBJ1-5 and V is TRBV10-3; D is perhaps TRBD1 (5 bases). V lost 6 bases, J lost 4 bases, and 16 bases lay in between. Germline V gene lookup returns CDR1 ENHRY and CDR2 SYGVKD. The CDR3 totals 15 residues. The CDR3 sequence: CAISEGIELNQPQHF. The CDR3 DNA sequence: TGTGCCATCAGCGAGGGGATTGAGTTGAATCAGCCCCAGCATTTT.

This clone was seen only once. CDR3 coding DNA: TGTGCCAGCAGCTTAAACTCGCCGACCTACGAGCAGTACTTC. Amino acid sequence: CASSLNSPTYEQYF. V and J are TRBV7-2 and TRBJ2-7, with D unresolved. This CDR3 has 14 amino acids. CDR1 and CDR2 (germline): SGHTA, FQGNSA. Deletions cut 2 bases from V and 2 bases from J, with 10 bases between.

The CDR3, as DNA: TGCGCCAGCAGCTTGGCCCTTCCGGACAGGGGGCAGTACTTC. Its protein is CASSLALPDRGQYF. The chain carries TRBV5-1 and TRBJ2-7, with TRBD1 matching over 9 bases. The trim removed 0 bases at V and 9 bases at J, leaving 7 bases unmatched. Germline CDR1 reads SGHRS; CDR2 reads YFSETQ. This CDR3 has 14 amino acids. The entire variable domain, with the rest obtained from reference TRBV5-1 and TRBJ2-7, is as follows: KAGVTQTPRYLIKTRGQQVTLSCSPISGHRSVSWYQQTPGQGLQFLFEYFSETQRNKGNFPGRFSGRQFSNSRSEMNVSTLELGDSALYLCASSLALPDRGQYFGPGTRLTVT.

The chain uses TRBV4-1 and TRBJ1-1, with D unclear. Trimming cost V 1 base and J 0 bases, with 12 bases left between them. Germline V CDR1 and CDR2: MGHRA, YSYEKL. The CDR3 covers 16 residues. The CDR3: CASSQVRRSMNTEAFF. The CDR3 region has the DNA TGCGCCAGCAGCCAAGTGCGTCGGTCAATGAACACTGAAGCTTTCTTT.

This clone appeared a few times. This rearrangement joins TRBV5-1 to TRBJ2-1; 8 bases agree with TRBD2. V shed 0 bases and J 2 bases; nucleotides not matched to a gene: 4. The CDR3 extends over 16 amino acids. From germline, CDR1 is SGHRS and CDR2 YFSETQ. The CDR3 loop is CASSLEAGVPYNEQFF. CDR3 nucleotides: TGCGCCAGCAGCTTGGAAGCGGGAGTCCCCTACAATGAGCAGTTCTTC.

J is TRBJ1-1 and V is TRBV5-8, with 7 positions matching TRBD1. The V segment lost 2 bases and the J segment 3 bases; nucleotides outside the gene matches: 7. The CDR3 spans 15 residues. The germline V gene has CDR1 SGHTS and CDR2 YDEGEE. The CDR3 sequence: CASSLWTGLDTEAFF. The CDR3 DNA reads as TGTGCCAGCAGCTTATGGACAGGCCTGGACACTGAAGCTTTCTTT.

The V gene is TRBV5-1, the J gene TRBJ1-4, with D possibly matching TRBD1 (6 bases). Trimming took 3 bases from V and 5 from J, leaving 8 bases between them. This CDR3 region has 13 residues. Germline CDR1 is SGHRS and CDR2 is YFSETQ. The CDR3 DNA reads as TGCGCCAGCAGCTCAAGGGGGAATGAAAAACTGTTTTTT. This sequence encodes CASSSRGNEKLFF.

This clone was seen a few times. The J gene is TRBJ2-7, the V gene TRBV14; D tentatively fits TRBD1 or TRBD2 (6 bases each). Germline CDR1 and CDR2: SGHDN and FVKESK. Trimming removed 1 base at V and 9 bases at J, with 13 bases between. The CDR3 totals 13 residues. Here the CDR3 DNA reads TGTGCCAGCAGCCAAGCGGGGGCTGGGGCGCAGTACTTC. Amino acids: CASSQAGAGAQYF.

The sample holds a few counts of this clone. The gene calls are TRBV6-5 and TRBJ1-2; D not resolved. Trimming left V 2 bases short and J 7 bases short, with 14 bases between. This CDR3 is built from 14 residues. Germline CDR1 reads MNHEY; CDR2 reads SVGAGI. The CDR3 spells CASSYHPGPRGYTF. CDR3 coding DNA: TGTGCCAGCAGTTACCACCCGGGCCCGCGTGGCTACACCTTC.

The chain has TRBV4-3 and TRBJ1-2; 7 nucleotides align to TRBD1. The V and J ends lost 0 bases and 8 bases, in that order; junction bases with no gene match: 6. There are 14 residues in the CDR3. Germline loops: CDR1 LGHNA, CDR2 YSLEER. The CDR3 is CASSQEPLTGGYTF. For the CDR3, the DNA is TGCGCCAGCAGCCAAGAGCCTTTGACAGGGGGCTACACCTTC.

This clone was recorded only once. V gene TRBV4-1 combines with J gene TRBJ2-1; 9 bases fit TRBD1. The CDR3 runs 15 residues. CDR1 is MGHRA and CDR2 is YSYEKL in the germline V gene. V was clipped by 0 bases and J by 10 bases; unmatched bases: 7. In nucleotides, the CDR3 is TGCGCCAGCAGCCAAGATCAACGGACAGGGGACGAGCAGTTCTTC. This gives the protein CASSQDQRTGDEQFF.

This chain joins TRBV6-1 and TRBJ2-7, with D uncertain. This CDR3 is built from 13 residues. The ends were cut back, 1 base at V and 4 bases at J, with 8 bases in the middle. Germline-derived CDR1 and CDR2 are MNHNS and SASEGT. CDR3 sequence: CASSEGRQYEQYF. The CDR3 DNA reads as TGTGCCAGCAGTGAAGGTCGGCAATACGAGCAGTACTTC.

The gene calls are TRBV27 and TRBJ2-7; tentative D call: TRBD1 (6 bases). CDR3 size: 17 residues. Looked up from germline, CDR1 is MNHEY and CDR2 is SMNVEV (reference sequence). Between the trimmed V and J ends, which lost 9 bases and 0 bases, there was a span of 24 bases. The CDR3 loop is CASRIRGTGTNSYEQYF. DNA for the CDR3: TGTGCCAGTCGGATAAGGGGGACCGGGACCAACTCCTACGAGCAGTACTTC.

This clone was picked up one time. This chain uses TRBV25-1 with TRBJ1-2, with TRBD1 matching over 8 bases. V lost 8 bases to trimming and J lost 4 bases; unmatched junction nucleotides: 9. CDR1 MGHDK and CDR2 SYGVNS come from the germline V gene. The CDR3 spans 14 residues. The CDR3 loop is CASSSRGRGYGYTF. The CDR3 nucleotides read TGTGCCAGCTCTTCCAGGGGGCGGGGCTATGGCTACACCTTC.

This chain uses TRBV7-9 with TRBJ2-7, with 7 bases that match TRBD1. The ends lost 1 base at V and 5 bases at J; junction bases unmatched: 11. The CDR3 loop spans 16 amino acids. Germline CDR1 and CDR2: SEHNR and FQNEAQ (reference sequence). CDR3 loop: CASSLGNRGWEHEQYF. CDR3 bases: TGTGCCAGCAGCTTAGGGAACAGGGGTTGGGAGCACGAGCAGTACTTC.

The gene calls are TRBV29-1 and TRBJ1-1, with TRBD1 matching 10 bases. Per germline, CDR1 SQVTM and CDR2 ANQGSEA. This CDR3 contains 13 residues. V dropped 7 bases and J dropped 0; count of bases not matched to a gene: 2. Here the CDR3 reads CSGDRGLNTEAFF. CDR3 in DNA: TGCAGCGGCGACAGGGGGCTGAACACTGAAGCTTTCTTT.

CDR3 coding DNA: TGTGCCAGCAGCCGGGCGGGGGCTGGAAACACCATATATTTT. Its protein product is CASSRAGAGNTIYF. The V and J genes are TRBV7-9 and TRBJ1-3; TRBD1 is a possible D gene (5 bases). The CDR3 sequence is 14 residues long. With 5 bases removed from V and 2 bases from J, the gap between germline ends came to 10 bases. Germline CDR1 SEHNR, CDR2 FQNEAQ (reference sequence).

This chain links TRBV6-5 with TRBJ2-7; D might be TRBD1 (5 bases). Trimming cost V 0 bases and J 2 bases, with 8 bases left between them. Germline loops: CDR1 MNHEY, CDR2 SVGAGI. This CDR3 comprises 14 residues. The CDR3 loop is CASSYSKGAYEQYF. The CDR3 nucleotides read TGTGCCAGCAGTTACTCGAAAGGGGCCTACGAGCAGTACTTC.

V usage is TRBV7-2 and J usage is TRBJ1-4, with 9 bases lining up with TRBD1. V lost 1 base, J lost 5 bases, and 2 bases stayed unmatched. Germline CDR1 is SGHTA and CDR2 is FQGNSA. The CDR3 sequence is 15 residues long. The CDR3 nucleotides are TGTGCCAGCAGCTTAGGGACAGGGGAAAATGAAAAACTGTTTTTT. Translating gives CASSLGTGENEKLFF.

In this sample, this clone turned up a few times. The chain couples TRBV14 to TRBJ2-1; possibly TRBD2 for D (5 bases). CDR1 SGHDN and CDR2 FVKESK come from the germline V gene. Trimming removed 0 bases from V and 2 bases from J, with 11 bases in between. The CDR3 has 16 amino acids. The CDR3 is CASSQDLTGTYNEQFF. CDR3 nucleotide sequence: TGTGCCAGCAGCCAAGATTTAACGGGGACCTACAATGAGCAGTTCTTC.